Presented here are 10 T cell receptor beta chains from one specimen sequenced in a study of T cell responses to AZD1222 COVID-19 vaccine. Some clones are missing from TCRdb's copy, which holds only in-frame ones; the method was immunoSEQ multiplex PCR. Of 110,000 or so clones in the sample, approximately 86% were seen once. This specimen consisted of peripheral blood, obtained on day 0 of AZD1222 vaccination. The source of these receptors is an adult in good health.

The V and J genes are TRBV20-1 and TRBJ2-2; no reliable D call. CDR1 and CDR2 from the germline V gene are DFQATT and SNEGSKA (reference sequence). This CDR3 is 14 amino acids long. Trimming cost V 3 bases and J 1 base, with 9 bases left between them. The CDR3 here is CSASTRRNTGELFF. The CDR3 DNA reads TGCAGTGCTAGTACCCGACGGAACACCGGGGAGCTGTTTTTT.

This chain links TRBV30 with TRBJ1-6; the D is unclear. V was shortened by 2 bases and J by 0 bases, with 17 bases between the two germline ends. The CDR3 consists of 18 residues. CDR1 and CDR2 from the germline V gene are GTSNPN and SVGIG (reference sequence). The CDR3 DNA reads TGTGCCTGGAGTCCACCAACGGGCACCCGCTCCTATAATTCACCCCTCCACTTT. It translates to CAWSPPTGTRSYNSPLHF.

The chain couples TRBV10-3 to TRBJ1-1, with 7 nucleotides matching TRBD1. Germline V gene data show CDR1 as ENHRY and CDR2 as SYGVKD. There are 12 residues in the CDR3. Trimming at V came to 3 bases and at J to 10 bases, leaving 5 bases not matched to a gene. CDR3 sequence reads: CAISEGPGGAFF. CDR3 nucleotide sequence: TGTGCCATCAGTGAAGGGCCAGGGGGAGCTTTCTTT.

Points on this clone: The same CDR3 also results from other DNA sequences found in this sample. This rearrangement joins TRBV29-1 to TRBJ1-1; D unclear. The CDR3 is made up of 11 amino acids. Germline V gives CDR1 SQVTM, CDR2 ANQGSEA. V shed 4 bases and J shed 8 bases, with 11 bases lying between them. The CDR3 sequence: CSVGGSGEAFF. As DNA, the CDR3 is TGCAGCGTTGGAGGGTCGGGGGAAGCTTTCTTT.

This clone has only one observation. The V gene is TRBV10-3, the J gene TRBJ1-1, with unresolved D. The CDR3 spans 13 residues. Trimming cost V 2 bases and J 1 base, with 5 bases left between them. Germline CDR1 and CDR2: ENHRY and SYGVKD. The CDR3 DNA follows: TGTGCCATCAGTGAGGAAAAGAACACTGAAGCTTTCTTT. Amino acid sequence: CAISEEKNTEAFF.

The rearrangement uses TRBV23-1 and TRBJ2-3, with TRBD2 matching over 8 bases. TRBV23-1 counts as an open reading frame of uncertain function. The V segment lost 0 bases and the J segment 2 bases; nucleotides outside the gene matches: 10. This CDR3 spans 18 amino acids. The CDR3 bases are TGCGCCAGCAGTCAATCAGTATGGGCCGGGGGGGCCACAGATACGCAGTATTTT. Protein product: CASSQSVWAGGATDTQYF.

The CDR3 DNA reads as TGCGCCAGCAGCTTACTGACTAGCGGGAACACAGATACGCAGTATTTT. The encoded protein is CASSLLTSGNTDTQYF. The J gene is TRBJ2-3, the V gene TRBV5-1; 11 bases map to TRBD2. Germline values: CDR1 SGHRS, CDR2 YFSETQ. The CDR3 is 16 residues long. V gave up 2 bases and J gave up 2 bases; unmatched junction bases: 4.

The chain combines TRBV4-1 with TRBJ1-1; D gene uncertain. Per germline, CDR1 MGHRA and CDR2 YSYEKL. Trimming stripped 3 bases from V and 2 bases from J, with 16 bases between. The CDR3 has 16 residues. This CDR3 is CASSQDWAGGNTEAFF. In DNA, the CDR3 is TGCGCCAGCAGCCAGGACTGGGCAGGTGGAAACACTGAAGCTTTCTTT.

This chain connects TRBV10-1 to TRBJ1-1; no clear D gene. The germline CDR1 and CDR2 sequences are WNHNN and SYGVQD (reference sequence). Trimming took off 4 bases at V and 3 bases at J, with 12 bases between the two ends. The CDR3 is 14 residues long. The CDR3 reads CASSVGFSDTEAFF. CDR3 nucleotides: TGCGCCAGCAGTGTAGGTTTTTCGGACACTGAAGCTTTCTTT.

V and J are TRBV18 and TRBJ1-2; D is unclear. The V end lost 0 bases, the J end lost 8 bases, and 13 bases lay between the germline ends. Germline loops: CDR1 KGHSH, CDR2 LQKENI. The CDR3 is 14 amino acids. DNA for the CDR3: TGTGCCAGCTCACCACCTACCAGTTCGAGCGGCTACACCTTC. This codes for CASSPPTSSSGYTF.